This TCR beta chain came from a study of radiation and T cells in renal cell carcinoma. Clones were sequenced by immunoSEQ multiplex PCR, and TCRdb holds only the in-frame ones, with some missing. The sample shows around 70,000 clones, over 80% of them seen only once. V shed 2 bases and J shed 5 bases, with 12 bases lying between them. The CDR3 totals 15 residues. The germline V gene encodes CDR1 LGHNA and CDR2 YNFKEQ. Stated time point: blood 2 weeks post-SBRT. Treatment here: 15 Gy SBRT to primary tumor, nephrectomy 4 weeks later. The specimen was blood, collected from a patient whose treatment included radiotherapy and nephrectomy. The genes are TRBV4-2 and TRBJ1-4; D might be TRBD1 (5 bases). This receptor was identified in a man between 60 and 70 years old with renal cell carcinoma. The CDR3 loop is CASSQLGGTNEKLFF. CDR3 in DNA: TGTGCCAGCAGCCAATTGGGGGGTACGAATGAAAAACTGTTTTTT.